This T cell receptor (beta chain) was retrieved from a study of CD8 T cells in Susac syndrome. Random hexamers primed reverse transcription of about 0.45 to 1 ug RNA. In TCRdb, the immunoSEQ multiplex PCR reads were re-called with MiXCR into one record per CDR3 protein. The data show roughly 50,000 distinct CDR3 sequences, around 93% seen once. The ends lost 2 bases at V and 2 bases at J; junction bases unmatched: 10. The germline V gene encodes CDR1 SGHDT and CDR2 YYEEEE. The CDR3 sequence is 18 residues long. TCR beta sequences were obtained from blood CD8+ and CD4+ T cells. Healthy donors constituted the control group, matched for age and sex. Bulk CD8+ and CD4+ cells came from magnetic negative isolation; CD8+ TEMRA by FACS.

The clonotype comes from a human donor in good health. This chain uses TRBV5-6 with TRBJ2-3, with TRBD2 matching over 11 bases. Sequencing was done on a sample of CD8+ T cells from PBMCs. The CDR3 protein is CASSLTRRLAGHTDTQYF. CDR3 nucleotide sequence: TGTGCCAGCAGCTTAACTCGAAGACTAGCGGGACACACAGATACGCAGTATTTT.